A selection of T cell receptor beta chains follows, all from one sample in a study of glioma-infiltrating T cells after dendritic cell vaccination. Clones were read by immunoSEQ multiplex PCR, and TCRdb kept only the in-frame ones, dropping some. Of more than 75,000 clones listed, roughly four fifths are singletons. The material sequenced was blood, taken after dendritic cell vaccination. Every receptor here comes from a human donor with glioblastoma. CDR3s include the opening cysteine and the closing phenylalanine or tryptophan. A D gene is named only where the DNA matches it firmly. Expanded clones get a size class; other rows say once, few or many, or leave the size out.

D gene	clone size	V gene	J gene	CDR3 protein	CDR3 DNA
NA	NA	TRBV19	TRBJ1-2	CASSNSVTGDLHTF	TGTGCCAGTAGCAATTCCGTAACAGGAGACCTTCACACCTTC
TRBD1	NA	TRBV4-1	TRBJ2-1	CASRSTGANEQFF	TGCGCCAGCAGATCTACAGGGGCGAATGAGCAGTTCTTC
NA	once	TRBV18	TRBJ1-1	CASSPFGSNTEAFF	TGTGCCAGCTCACCTTTTGGCTCGAACACTGAAGCTTTCTTT
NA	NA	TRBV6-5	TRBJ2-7	CASSARGTYEQYF	TGTGCCAGCAGTGCCCGGGGTACCTACGAGCAGTACTTC
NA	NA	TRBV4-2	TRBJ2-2	CASSRVSEATGELFF	TGTGCCAGCAGCCGGGTTTCTGAGGCGACCGGGGAGCTGTTTTTT
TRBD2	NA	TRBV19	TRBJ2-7	CASSPSGGDYEQYF	TGTGCCAGTAGTCCTAGCGGGGGCGACTACGAGCAGTACTTC
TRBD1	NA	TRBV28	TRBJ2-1	CASSLSSSRGQGPHEQFF	TGTGCCAGCAGTTTAAGTTCGTCCAGGGGGCAAGGCCCCCATGAGCAGTTCTTC
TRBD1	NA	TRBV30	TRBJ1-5	CAWSRSSVNRGLSQPQHF	TGTGCCTGGAGTCGAAGTTCGGTGAACAGGGGGCTCAGTCAGCCCCAGCATTTT
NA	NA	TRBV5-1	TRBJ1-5	CASSLGSRNNQPQHF	TGCGCCAGCAGCTTGGGATCCAGGAACAATCAGCCCCAGCATTTT
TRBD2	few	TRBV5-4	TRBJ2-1	CASSGGTSGGYNEQFF	TGTGCCAGCAGCGGGGGGACTAGCGGGGGATACAATGAGCAGTTCTTC
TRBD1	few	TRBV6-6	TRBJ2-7	CASSYSGDRGREQYF	TGTGCCAGCAGTTACTCGGGAGACAGGGGGCGCGAGCAGTACTTC
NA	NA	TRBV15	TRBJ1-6	CATSRGVWEKSYNSPLHF	TGTGCCACCAGCCGGGGAGTCTGGGAGAAATCCTATAATTCACCCCTCCACTTT
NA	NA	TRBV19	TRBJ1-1	CASSIGANTEAFF	TGTGCCAGTAGTATAGGAGCTAACACTGAAGCTTTCTTT
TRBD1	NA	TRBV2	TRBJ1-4	CASSPDRGEKLFF	TGTGCCAGCAGCCCGGACAGGGGGGAAAAACTGTTTTTT
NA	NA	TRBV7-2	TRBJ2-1	CASSLSGRNEQFF	TGTGCCAGCAGCTTATCGGGGAGAAATGAGCAGTTCTTC
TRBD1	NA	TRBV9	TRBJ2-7	CASSGGQGNYEQYF	TGTGCCAGCAGCGGAGGACAGGGAAACTACGAGCAGTACTTC
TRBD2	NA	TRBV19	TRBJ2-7	CASSISSGASYEQYF	TGTGCCAGTAGTATCTCTAGCGGGGCCTCCTACGAGCAGTACTTC
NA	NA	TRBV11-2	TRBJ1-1	CASSLELAVTNTEAFF	TGTGCCAGCAGCTTAGAACTCGCAGTGACAAACACTGAAGCTTTCTTT
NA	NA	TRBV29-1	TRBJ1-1	CSVLETALNTEAFF	TGCAGCGTCTTGGAGACGGCTCTGAACACTGAAGCTTTCTTT
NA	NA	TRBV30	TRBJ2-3	CAWFSPSTDTQYF	TGTGCCTGGTTCTCCCCTAGCACAGATACGCAGTATTTT
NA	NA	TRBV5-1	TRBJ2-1	CASSLSSGDTEQFF	TGCGCCAGCAGCTTGTCGTCCGGGGACACGGAGCAGTTCTTC
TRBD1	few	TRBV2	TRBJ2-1	CASLKTGNVGEQFF	TGTGCCAGCCTAAAGACAGGGAATGTTGGTGAGCAGTTCTTC
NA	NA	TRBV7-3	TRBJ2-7	CASSLRGPNYEQYF	TGTGCCAGCAGCTTAAGGGGGCCGAACTACGAGCAGTACTTC
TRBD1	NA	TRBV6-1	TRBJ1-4	CASNSGGQGGEKLFF	TGTGCCAGCAACAGCGGGGGACAGGGAGGAGAAAAACTGTTTTTT
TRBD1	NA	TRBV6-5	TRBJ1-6	CASSYTRTQGASPLHF	TGTGCCAGCAGTTACACTCGAACACAGGGGGCTTCACCCCTCCACTTT
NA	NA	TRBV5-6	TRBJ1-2	CASSDRLANYGYTF	TGTGCCAGCAGTGACAGGCTAGCTAACTATGGCTACACCTTC
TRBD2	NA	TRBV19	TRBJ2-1	CASSTRGSGDSYNEQFF	TGTGCCAGTAGTACCCGTGGTAGCGGGGACTCCTACAATGAGCAGTTCTTC
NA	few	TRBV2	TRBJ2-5	CASSEIGRSQGQETQYF	TGTGCCAGCAGTGAGATTGGTCGGTCACAGGGTCAAGAGACCCAGTACTTC
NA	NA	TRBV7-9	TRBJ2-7	CASSLIAESYEQYF	TGTGCCAGCAGCTTAATAGCGGAATCCTACGAGCAGTACTTC
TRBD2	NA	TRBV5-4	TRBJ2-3	CASSFLAGGPDTQYF	TGTGCCAGCAGCTTTTTAGCGGGGGGGCCTGATACGCAGTATTTT
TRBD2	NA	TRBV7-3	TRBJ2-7	CASSPNREGEQYF	TGTGCCAGCAGCCCAAATCGGGAGGGCGAGCAGTACTTC
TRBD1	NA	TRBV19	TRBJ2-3	CASSIPRGQGDTQYF	TGTGCCAGTAGTATACCCAGGGGGCAGGGAGATACGCAGTATTTT
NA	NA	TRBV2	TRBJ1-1	CASSVYGPGMAEAFF	TGTGCCAGCAGTGTCTACGGGCCCGGGATGGCTGAAGCTTTCTTT
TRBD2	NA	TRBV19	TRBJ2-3	CASSATSGEGTDTQYF	TGTGCCAGTAGTGCGACTAGCGGGGAAGGCACAGATACGCAGTATTTT
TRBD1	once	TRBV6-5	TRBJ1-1	CASSSPQGANEAFF	TGTGCCAGCAGTTCCCCACAGGGGGCGAATGAAGCTTTCTTT
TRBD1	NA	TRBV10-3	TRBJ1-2	CAISDPGQGAALGYGYTF	TGTGCCATCAGCGACCCTGGACAGGGGGCGGCCCTAGGCTATGGCTACACCTTC
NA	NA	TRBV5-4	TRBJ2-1	CASSSRNNEQFF	TGTGCCAGCAGCAGCCGAAACAATGAGCAGTTCTTC
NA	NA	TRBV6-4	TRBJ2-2	CASSDGLVDTGELFF	TGTGCCAGCAGTGATGGCCTAGTAGACACCGGGGAGCTGTTTTTT
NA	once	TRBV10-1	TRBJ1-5	CATPGGNQPQHF	TGCGCCACCCCCGGCGGGAATCAGCCCCAGCATTTT
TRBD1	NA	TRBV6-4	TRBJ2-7	CASSATGGGEQYF	TGTGCCAGCAGCGCGACAGGGGGCGGCGAGCAGTACTTC
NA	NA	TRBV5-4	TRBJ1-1	CASSPRTANTEAFF	TGTGCCAGCAGCCCGCGGACAGCGAACACTGAAGCTTTCTTT
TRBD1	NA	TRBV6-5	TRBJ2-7	CASSKGQGKTYEQYF	TGTGCCAGCAGTAAGGGACAGGGGAAAACCTACGAGCAGTACTTC
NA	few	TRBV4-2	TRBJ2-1	CASSQEGKERRNEQFF	TGTGCCAGCAGCCAAGAAGGAAAGGAGCGTCGCAATGAGCAGTTCTTC
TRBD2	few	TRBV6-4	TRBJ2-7	CASMGLIERGSYEQYF	TGTGCCAGCATGGGTCTAATTGAGCGGGGATCCTACGAGCAGTACTTC
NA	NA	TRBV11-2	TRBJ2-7	CASSSGRGNEQYF	TGTGCCAGCAGCTCGGGCCGAGGGAACGAGCAGTACTTC
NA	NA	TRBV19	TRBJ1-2	CATKGRDYGYTF	TGTGCCACCAAGGGGAGGGACTATGGCTACACCTTC
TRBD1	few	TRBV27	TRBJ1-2	CASSVDRANYGYTF	TGTGCCAGCAGCGTCGACAGGGCGAACTATGGCTACACCTTC
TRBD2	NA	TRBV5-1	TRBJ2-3	CASSSGLAGGLDTQYF	TGCGCCAGCAGCTCCGGGCTAGCGGGGGGCTTAGATACGCAGTATTTT
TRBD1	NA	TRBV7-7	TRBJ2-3	CASSSDRATDTQYF	TGTGCTAGCAGCTCGGACAGGGCTACAGATACGCAGTATTTT
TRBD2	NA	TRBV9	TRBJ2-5	CASSVAGGVETQYF	TGTGCCAGCAGCGTAGCGGGGGGTGTAGAGACCCAGTACTTC